Below, 18 T cell receptor beta chains from the same sample are listed, as sequenced in a study of blood T cells in healthy people across ages. Primed by a sample-barcoded 5' primer and a J-beta primer mix, a second PCR proceeded for about 6 to 12 cycles. TCRdb re-analysed the 5' RACE reads in MiXCR, keeping a single row per CDR3 protein. The table lists approximately 1,700,000 distinct CDR3 sequences, 35% to 50% of them singletons. The sequencing input was blood. The receptors come from a human donor in good health.

V is TRBV4-3 and J is TRBJ2-2, with TRBD1 identical over 8 bases. V was clipped by 4 bases and J by 6 bases; unmatched bases: 10. Germline V gene sequence: CDR1 LGHNA, CDR2 YSLEER. The CDR3 is made up of 16 amino acids. The CDR3 here is CASSPETGGWAGELFF. CDR3 bases: TGCGCCAGCAGCCCAGAAACAGGGGGATGGGCCGGGGAGCTGTTTTTT.

This clonotype was observed a handful of times. The chain links TRBV10-3 to TRBJ1-2; D is ambiguous. Germline V gene data show CDR1 as ENHRY and CDR2 as SYGVKD. V dropped 3 bases and J dropped 6 bases, with 8 bases sitting between them. There are 12 residues in the CDR3. The CDR3 DNA is TGTGCCATCAGTGATGAGGGTAATGGCTACACCTTC. The encoded protein is CAISDEGNGYTF.

The rearrangement links TRBV15 to TRBJ2-1, with D maybe TRBD1 (5 bases). The germline V gene has CDR1 LNHNV and CDR2 YYDKDF (reference sequence). Trimming stripped 0 bases from V and 10 bases from J, with 16 bases between. The CDR3 is 15 amino acids. The CDR3 loop is CATSRDLQAKEEQFF. The CDR3 coding sequence is TGTGCCACCAGCAGAGATTTACAGGCCAAGGAGGAGCAGTTCTTC.

This clonotype was detected a few times. The CDR3 nucleotides are TGTGCCAGCTCAAACCCCCGGACAGGGGCAGATGAGCAGTTCTTC. Its protein is CASSNPRTGADEQFF. The rearrangement joins TRBV7-9 to TRBJ2-1; 9 bases line up with TRBD1. Looked up from germline, CDR1 is SEHNR and CDR2 is FQNEAQ (reference sequence). The CDR3 loop spans 15 amino acids. The junction had 13 bases not matched to a gene; V was cut back by 8 bases and J by 8 bases.

This clonotype was seen a handful of times. The chain is built from TRBV6-5 and TRBJ2-7; 7 nucleotides align to TRBD1. Germline assignment: CDR1 MNHEY and CDR2 SVGAGI. This CDR3 spans 15 amino acids. V lost 1 base to trimming and J lost 0 bases; unmatched junction nucleotides: 3. The CDR3 region is CASSYYSGGSYEQYF. The CDR3 nucleotides are TGTGCCAGCAGTTACTATTCAGGGGGCTCCTACGAGCAGTACTTC.

This chain links TRBV6-5 with TRBJ2-1, with D possibly being TRBD1 (6 bases). There are 16 residues in the CDR3. Germline-derived CDR1 and CDR2 are MNHEY and SVGAGI. V was clipped by 6 bases and J by 5 bases, with 20 bases between them. CDR3 coding DNA: TGTGCCAGCAGCCCGCGAGGGGGATACAGCAACAATGAGCAGTTCTTC. Protein product: CASSPRGGYSNNEQFF.

This clonotype has a single count. This chain joins TRBV9 and TRBJ2-2; no reliable D call. The V and J ends lost 2 bases and 2 bases respectively, with 4 bases between them. CDR1 is SGDLS and CDR2 is YYNGEE in the germline V gene. The CDR3 length is 13 residues. The DNA for the CDR3 is TGTGCCAGCAGCGTGCCCAACACCGGGGAGCTGTTTTTT. Its protein product is CASSVPNTGELFF.

The J gene is TRBJ1-2, the V gene TRBV28, with a weak D call TRBD1 (5 bases). This CDR3 has 17 residues. CDR1 and CDR2 from the germline V gene are MDHEN and SYDVKM. V lost 4 bases and J lost 4, with 22 bases in between. The CDR3 coding sequence is TGTGCCAGCAGTTCCGGCAGCAGGGTAGGATTCGGCTATGGCTACACCTTC. Translating gives CASSSGSRVGFGYGYTF.

This clonotype was observed a handful of times. The V and J genes are TRBV29-1 and TRBJ2-7; 10 bases agree with TRBD2. The V and J ends lost 4 bases and 1 base, in that order; junction bases with no gene match: 10. The CDR3 runs 16 residues. Germline V lookup: CDR1 SQVTM, CDR2 ANQGSEA. The CDR3 here is CSVAPRLAGDSYEQYF. DNA of the CDR3: TGCAGCGTTGCCCCTAGACTAGCGGGTGATTCCTACGAGCAGTACTTC.

This clonotype showed up just a few times. The chain has TRBV6-2 or TRBV6-3 and TRBJ2-4; TRBD1 agrees at 9 bases. The J call is uncertain, as TRBJ2-7 better fits the DNA end. In germline, CDR1 is MNHEY, CDR2 SVGEGT. CDR3 length equals 16 residues. CDR3 coding DNA: TGTGCCAGCAGCGTCCCGGGACAGGGCCCAGGGGGCGAGCAGTACTTC. As protein: CASSVPGQGPGGEQYF.

This clonotype has a handful of counts. The chain has TRBV20-1 and TRBJ2-7, with 11 nucleotides matching TRBD2. The V gene's germline CDR1 is DFQATT and CDR2 SNEGSKA (reference sequence). Trimming at V came to 3 bases and at J to 0 bases, leaving 7 bases not matched to a gene. This CDR3 is 16 amino acids long. This chain's CDR3 is CSAREMTSGDSYEQYF. In DNA, the CDR3 is TGCAGTGCTAGGGAGATGACTAGCGGGGACTCCTACGAGCAGTACTTC.

Turning to this clonotype: Just one base apart from a much larger clone, this may be a read error. This chain links TRBV7-9 with TRBJ2-6; D gene unclear. From germline, CDR1 is SEHNR and CDR2 FQNEAQ (reference sequence). The CDR3 is 14 residues long. The CDR3 loop reads CANSLVSGANVLTF. The CDR3 DNA is TGTGCCAACAGCCTAGTCTCTGGGGCCAACGTCCTGACTTTC.

CDR3 DNA: TGCAGTGCTGCCGGGGGGGGTTGGCATGAGCAGTTCTTC. It specifies CSAAGGGWHEQFF. The V and J genes are TRBV20-1 and TRBJ2-1, with 8 positions matching TRBD2. Germline CDR1 DFQATT, CDR2 SNEGSKA (reference sequence). The CDR3 contains 13 residues. V shed 5 bases and J 8 bases; nucleotides not matched to a gene: 8.

The rearrangement links TRBV7-3 to TRBJ2-4; D is possibly TRBD1 or TRBD2 (5 bases each). The DNA end lines up better with TRBJ2-7; the J call may be wrong. Per germline, CDR1 SGHTA and CDR2 FQGTGA. The CDR3 sequence is 13 residues long. For the CDR3, the DNA is TGTGCCAGCAGCTTTGACTCGAGGGGCGAGCAGTACTTC. This translates into CASSFDSRGEQYF.

This clonotype has more than one count but fewer than ten. The chain employs TRBV15 and TRBJ1-3; no reliable D call. The CDR3 is 16 amino acids. Germline loops: CDR1 LNHNV, CDR2 YYDKDF (reference sequence). Trimming removed 1 base at V and 3 bases at J, with 13 bases between. In DNA form, the CDR3 reads TGTGCCACCAGCAGAGGAGTTGATTCCGTTGGAAACACCATATATTTT. Translated, it gives CATSRGVDSVGNTIYF.

This clonotype came up a few times. The chain has TRBV7-9 and TRBJ2-5; D is unresolved. The CDR3 runs to 13 residues. Trimming cost V 5 bases and J 1 base, with 8 bases left between them. Germline V gene lookup returns CDR1 SEHNR and CDR2 FQNEAQ (reference sequence). CDR3 DNA sequence: TGTGCCAGCAGCAAACAGATCCAAGAGACCCAGTACTTC. As protein: CASSKQIQETQYF.

V is TRBV4-1 and J is TRBJ2-3, with 8 bases that match TRBD2. The CDR3 runs to 15 residues. Germline CDR1 and CDR2: MGHRA and YSYEKL. V shed 3 bases and J 6 bases; nucleotides not matched to a gene: 8. Here the CDR3 DNA reads TGCGCCAGCAGCCATTCCACGGGGGGGGTTGATACGCAGTATTTT. This encodes CASSHSTGGVDTQYF.

This clonotype occurred a few times. V is TRBV6-6 and J is TRBJ1-6, with TRBD1 as a possible D gene (5 bases). Germline loops: CDR1 MNHNY, CDR2 SVGAGI (reference sequence). The CDR3 is 14 amino acids. V lost 6 bases, J lost 9 bases, and 15 bases lay in between. In nucleotides, the CDR3 is TGTGCCAGCAGACAAGGGACCCTCATTTCACCCCTCCACTTT. It specifies CASRQGTLISPLHF.